These T cell receptor beta chains were read from a single sample in a study of blood T cell repertoires in COVID-19. Measured with immunoSEQ multiplex PCR; TCRdb has only the in-frame clones, and not every one. Seen here are about 190,000 clones, 75% to 90% observed once, and the top ten hold approximately 7%. The sequenced sample consisted of peripheral blood. These receptors originate from a man aged 40-50 years with acute or convalescent COVID-19. CDR3s include the opening cysteine and the closing phenylalanine or tryptophan. The order of the fields is J gene, V gene, CDR3 protein.

J: TRBJ2-7
V: TRBV2
CDR3: CASSDRQALSYEQYF

J: TRBJ2-7
V: TRBV28
CDR3: CASSPGQSPYEQYF

J: TRBJ2-2
V: TRBV6-6
CDR3: CASSPGTGAGRTGELFF

J: TRBJ1-5
V: TRBV24-1
CDR3: CATSDLASYQPQHF

J: TRBJ2-7
V: TRBV7-9
CDR3: CASSRTGEIAEQYF

J: TRBJ2-1
V: TRBV5-1
CDR3: CASSLGQDPYNEQFF

J: TRBJ1-5
V: TRBV2
CDR3: CASSDQNSNQPQHF

J: TRBJ1-5
V: TRBV28
CDR3: CASSLGGTGLNQPQHF

J: TRBJ1-5
V: TRBV27
CDR3: CASRKGANQPQHF

J: TRBJ2-3
V: TRBV19
CDR3: CASSIGGGGPDTQYF

J: TRBJ2-1
V: TRBV12-5
CDR3: CASGLGQRASDEQFF

J: TRBJ2-5
V: TRBV3-1/TRBV3-2
CDR3: CASSQFLDRGETQYF

J: TRBJ1-1
V: TRBV3-1/TRBV3-2
CDR3: CASSQVGAGDTEAFF

J: TRBJ1-4
V: TRBV27
CDR3: CASSFRSGKLFF

J: TRBJ2-7
V: TRBV20-1
CDR3: CSASTFYEQYF

J: TRBJ1-2
V: TRBV6-6
CDR3: CASSPGAYGYTF

J: TRBJ1-1
V: TRBV18
CDR3: CASSPGPGVNTEAFF

J: TRBJ1-5
V: TRBV28
CDR3: CASRRTGIFNQPQHF

J: TRBJ2-3
V: TRBV24-1
CDR3: CATSDPDSAPDTQYF

J: TRBJ2-2
V: TRBV4-2
CDR3: CASSQGQGDTGELFF

J: TRBJ1-1
V: TRBV6-5
CDR3: CASSYLGHRSDVEAFF

J: TRBJ1-3
V: TRBV12-2
CDR3: CASRFRGSSGNTIYF

J: TRBJ2-2
V: TRBV5-1
CDR3: CASSAGLADTSVGELFF

J: TRBJ1-2
V: TRBV5-1
CDR3: CASSEEGNYGYTF

J: TRBJ1-1
V: TRBV4-1
CDR3: CASSLAGASEAFF

J: TRBJ1-2
V: TRBV7-9
CDR3: CASSLVDRGIDYGYTF

J: TRBJ2-1
V: TRBV5-1
CDR3: CASSLALSGGAYEQFF

J: TRBJ2-2
V: TRBV7-8
CDR3: CASSPNPRGNTGELFF

J: TRBJ2-1
V: TRBV28
CDR3: CASSSTRTIPFSYNEQFF